The 12 T cell receptor beta chains presented below share a single source sample, sequenced in a study of identical twins. TCRdb itself ran the 5' RACE reads through MiXCR, one entry per CDR3 protein. The data show 1.5 million to 2 million distinct CDR3 sequences, under 35% seen once. The sample taken for sequencing was cord blood. The source is a newborn girl in good health.

This clonotype was seen a few times. The chain has TRBV27 and TRBJ2-1; D is perhaps TRBD2 (6 bases). This CDR3 is 13 amino acids long. V lost 5 bases, J lost 4 bases, and 9 bases lay in between. Per germline, CDR1 MNHEY and CDR2 SMNVEV (reference sequence). The CDR3 nucleotides are TGTGCCAGCAGTCAGCGGGTTTACAATGAGCAGTTCTTC. As protein: CASSQRVYNEQFF.

As to this clonotype: At one end the junction does not follow the germline gene, possibly because of a read error. V gene TRBV10-3 combines with J gene TRBJ2-7; D is possibly TRBD2 (5 bases). The CDR3 loop spans 13 amino acids. CDR1 ENHRY and CDR2 SYGVKD come from the germline V gene. CDR3 in amino acids: CAISESTAFSTNF. The CDR3 DNA sequence: TGTGCCATCAGTGAGTCGACTGCGTTCTCGACTAACTTC.

CDR3 loop: CASKNRVNTEAFF. CDR3 coding DNA: TGTGCCAGTAAGAACAGGGTGAACACTGAAGCTTTCTTT. The chain uses TRBV19 and TRBJ1-1; D perhaps matches TRBD1 (6 bases). V was pared by 7 bases and J by 0 bases, with 9 bases between. This CDR3 is 13 amino acids long. The germline V gene encodes CDR1 LNHDA and CDR2 SQIVND (reference sequence).

This clonotype was seen a handful of times. The J gene is TRBJ1-2, the V gene TRBV10-3; no definite D call. The CDR3 covers 12 residues. The germline CDR1 and CDR2 sequences are ENHRY and SYGVKD. V was trimmed by 7 bases and J by 0 bases, leaving 6 bases between them. CDR3 residues: CAIMRSNYGYTF. CDR3 sequence (DNA): TGTGCCATCATGAGGTCTAACTATGGCTACACCTTC.

This chain uses TRBV20-1 with TRBJ1-2, with 8 bases lining up with TRBD1. This CDR3 region has 14 residues. The germline V gene encodes CDR1 DFQATT and CDR2 SNEGSKA (reference sequence). The V segment lost 5 bases and the J segment 2 bases; nucleotides outside the gene matches: 7. The CDR3 DNA sequence: TGCAGTGCTGAAACCTACAGGGGGAACTATGGCTACACCTTC. It translates to CSAETYRGNYGYTF.

This chain uses TRBV5-1 with TRBJ2-1; 8 bases agree with TRBD2. Germline V gene data show CDR1 as SGHRS and CDR2 as YFSETQ. The CDR3 is 15 amino acids. V lost 2 bases and J lost 6; bases outside the gene matches: 7. CDR3 bases: TGCGCCAGCAGCTTAAAGCGGGAGTATGCCAATGAGCAGTTCTTC. Translating gives CASSLKREYANEQFF.

This chain uses TRBV13 with TRBJ2-5, with D possibly TRBD2 on 7 matching bases. CDR3 length: 16 amino acids. With 1 base removed from V and 2 bases from J, the gap between germline ends came to 14 bases. CDR1 is PRHDT and CDR2 is FYEKMQ in the germline V gene (reference sequence). The CDR3, as DNA: TGTGCCAGCAGCTTAGAAAAGGGGGGGGTTCAAGAGACCCAGTACTTC. Protein product: CASSLEKGGVQETQYF.

Note on this clonotype: Germline is not matched at one junction end, which may reflect a read error. The V call is TRBV7-2, the J call TRBJ2-7; D gene uncertain. The CDR3 contains 12 residues. Germline values: CDR1 SGHTA, CDR2 FQGNSA. The CDR3 DNA reads TGTGCCAGCAGCGACAACTCCTACGAGCGGTACTTC. Its translation is CASSDNSYERYF. Looking up the rest from reference TRBV7-2 and TRBJ2-7 gives the full variable domain: GAGVSQSPSNKVTEKGKDVELRCDPISGHTALYWYRQSLGQGLEFLIYFQGNSAPDKSGLPSDRFSAERTGGSVSTLTIQRTQQEDSAVYLCASSDNSYERYFGPGTRLTVT.

The rearrangement joins TRBV5-1 to TRBJ1-4, with TRBD1 as a possible D gene (6 bases). This CDR3 is built from 15 residues. The V gene lost 5 bases and the J gene lost 7 bases, with 18 bases spanning the gap. In germline, CDR1 is SGHRS, CDR2 YFSETQ. CDR3 sequence: CASRTGRGGGEKLFF. The CDR3 nucleotides read TGCGCCAGCAGGACCGGAAGGGGGGGAGGTGAAAAACTGTTTTTT.

The table lists this clonotype with many counts. CDR3 sequence (DNA): TGTGCCAGCAGCCAAGGGACTAGGGAGACCCAGTACTTC. This translates into CASSQGTRETQYF. V gene TRBV3-1 combines with J gene TRBJ2-5, with 7 bases matching TRBD2. Germline CDR1 reads LGHDT; CDR2 reads YNNKEL (reference sequence). The CDR3 has 13 residues. The V segment lost 1 base and the J segment 5 bases; nucleotides outside the gene matches: 1.

Many counts were recorded for this clonotype. The rearrangement uses TRBV27 and TRBJ1-4; D ambiguous. Germline CDR1 and CDR2: MNHEY and SMNVEV (reference sequence). The ends were cut back, 2 bases at V and 11 bases at J, with 15 bases in the middle. This CDR3 region has 14 residues. CDR3 sequence reads: CASSLEVPPDKLFF. The DNA for the CDR3 is TGTGCCAGCAGTTTAGAGGTACCCCCGGACAAACTGTTTTTT.

This clonotype came up a few times. The CDR3 sequence: CASSPYGGTGHYEQYF. The CDR3 DNA reads as TGCGCCAGCAGCCCATATGGCGGGACAGGGCACTACGAGCAGTACTTC. This chain links TRBV5-1 with TRBJ2-4, with TRBD1 matching 9 bases. The assigned J gene may be wrong: the sequence end matches TRBJ2-7 better. Germline values: CDR1 SGHRS, CDR2 YFSETQ. The length of the CDR3 is 16 residues.